A selection of T cell receptor beta chains follows, all from one sample in a study of blood T cell repertoires in COVID-19. Produced via immunoSEQ multiplex PCR; TCRdb's table is partial and in-frame only. This sample has 300,000 to 450,000 clones; 80% to 90% occur once, and the top ten carry 1% to 1.5%. The sequencing sample was made of PBMCs or T cells enriched from blood (not recorded which). Receptors were obtained from a man aged 25 to 40 who had recovered from COVID-19. The CDR3 runs from the conserved cysteine through the conserved F or W. The order of the fields is V gene, J gene, D gene, CDR3 length, CDR3 DNA, CDR3 protein. A D gene is named only where the DNA matches it firmly.

>TRBV30|TRBJ1-3|-|14
TGTGCCTGGAGCCGACATAGCTCTGGAAACACCATATATTTT
CAWSRHSSGNTIYF
>TRBV23-1|TRBJ1-5|-|14
TGCGCCAGCAGTCTGCCCCAGTCCAATCAGCCCCAGCATTTT
CASSLPQSNQPQHF
>TRBV7-2|TRBJ1-1|-|13
TGTGCCAGCAGCTTCAGGGTTAGAACTGAAGCTTTCTTT
CASSFRVRTEAFF
>TRBV7-9|TRBJ1-2|-|12
TGTGCCAGCAGCCGACAGTACTATGGCTACACCTTC
CASSRQYYGYTF
>TRBV7-9|TRBJ1-2|-|14
TGTGCCAGCAGCCCCAAGGACAGTCCCTTCGGCTACACCTTC
CASSPKDSPFGYTF
>TRBV9|TRBJ2-1|-|19
TGTGCCAGCAGCGTAGCTGTGGGGGGTGGGCAGGCGTTTAACAATGAGCAGTTCTTC
CASSVAVGGGQAFNNEQFF
>TRBV2|TRBJ1-3|-|14
TGTGCCAGGGGCGGAAGGGGATCTGGAAACACCATATATTTT
CARGGRGSGNTIYF
>TRBV7-9|TRBJ1-2|TRBD1|15
TGTGCCAGCAGCTTAGGGTCGGACAGGCGCTATGGCTACACCTTC
CASSLGSDRRYGYTF
>TRBV5-5|TRBJ2-3|TRBD2|19
TGTGCCAGCAGCGCCTCGGGACTAGCGGTCTTCTCTAGCACAGATACGCAGTATTTT
CASSASGLAVFSSTDTQYF
>TRBV10-3|TRBJ1-1|-|14
TGTGCCATCAGTGTCGGACAATCGAACACTGAAGCTTTCTTT
CAISVGQSNTEAFF
>TRBV29-1|TRBJ1-1|-|13
TGCAGCGTTGTGGCACAGATGAACACTGAAGCTTTCTTT
CSVVAQMNTEAFF
>TRBV7-8|TRBJ2-7|-|13
TGTGCCAGCAGAGGGGACGCGGGGTACGAGCAGTACTTC
CASRGDAGYEQYF
>TRBV14|TRBJ1-2|TRBD1|14
TGTGCCAGCAGCTTTGGAGGGGGCTCGTATGGCTACACCTTC
CASSFGGGSYGYTF
>TRBV19|TRBJ1-6|-|13
TGTGCCAGTAGTATCGAAGGGGGATCACCCCTCCACTTT
CASSIEGGSPLHF